One sample yielded the 18 T cell receptor beta chains listed below, sequenced in a study of cytomegalovirus exposure and HLA in healthy donors. In the PCR, 60 Vbeta and 13 Jbeta primers were used. TCRdb's table, derived via immunoSEQ multiplex PCR, lists solely in-frame clones and lacks some. The profile shows over 100,000 clones, roughly 66% of them singletons. The sequenced sample consisted of PBMCs. The receptors shown here come from a woman in her 30s in good health and CMV-seronegative.

The J gene is TRBJ2-1, the V gene TRBV7-9; tentative D call: TRBD2 (5 bases). V shed 7 bases and J shed 0 bases, with 13 bases lying between them. CDR3 size: 15 residues. CDR1 and CDR2 (germline): SEHNR, FQNEAQ (reference sequence). The DNA for the CDR3 is TGTGCCAGCAACCCAATGGGGAGCTCCTACAATGAGCAGTTCTTC. This gives the protein CASNPMGSSYNEQFF.

This clone has more than one count but fewer than ten. This sequence joins TRBV27 and TRBJ1-1; maybe TRBD1 (5 bases). Trimming removed 7 bases at V and 2 bases at J, with 17 bases between. Germline V gene sequence: CDR1 MNHEY, CDR2 SMNVEV (reference sequence). CDR3 length equals 15 residues. The CDR3: CASISRWGTNTEAFF. In DNA, the CDR3 is TGTGCCAGCATCAGTCGCTGGGGCACTAACACTGAAGCTTTCTTT.

The chain combines TRBV6-1 with TRBJ1-5; D is possibly TRBD1 (6 bases). Trimming removed 5 bases from V and 1 base from J, with 12 bases in between. The CDR3 length is 15 residues. CDR1 is MNHNS and CDR2 is SASEGT in the germline V gene. The CDR3 DNA sequence: TGTGCCAGCAGTAAGGGGGGGCAGAGCAATCAGCCCCAGCATTTT. It specifies CASSKGGQSNQPQHF.

There are a few counts of this clone. Within the sample, other DNA sequences also encode this same CDR3. The chain is built from TRBV28 and TRBJ2-3; 10 positions agree with TRBD2. Looked up from germline, CDR1 is MDHEN and CDR2 is SYDVKM. The length of the CDR3 is 15 residues. J lost 0 bases, V lost 7 bases, and 4 bases had no gene match. The CDR3 is CASTRTSGSTDTQYF. DNA for the CDR3: TGTGCCAGCACCCGGACTAGCGGAAGCACAGATACGCAGTATTTT.

The chain couples TRBV6-6 to TRBJ1-1; 7 nucleotides line up with TRBD1. V lost 6 bases to trimming and J lost 0 bases; unmatched junction nucleotides: 4. Germline V lookup: CDR1 MNHNY, CDR2 SVGAGI (reference sequence). The CDR3 spans 14 residues. This CDR3 is CASRGTVMNTEAFF. CDR3 DNA sequence: TGTGCCAGCAGGGGGACAGTCATGAACACTGAAGCTTTCTTT.

The chain joins TRBV28 to TRBJ2-3; possible D gene TRBD2, 6 bases. This CDR3 has 13 amino acids. V lost 8 bases and J lost 1, with 10 bases in between. Germline-derived CDR1 and CDR2 are MDHEN and SYDVKM. DNA for the CDR3: TGTGCCAGCGGGACTCCCGGCACAGATACGCAGTATTTT. Its translation is CASGTPGTDTQYF.

The J gene is TRBJ1-2, the V gene TRBV19; no definite D call. This CDR3 is 13 amino acids long. Germline V lookup: CDR1 LNHDA, CDR2 SQIVND (reference sequence). The V end lost 4 bases, the J end lost 8 bases, and 14 bases lay between the germline ends. The CDR3 DNA follows: TGTGCCAGTAGTACCCGACACGGCTTGGGCTACACCTTC. Amino acid sequence: CASSTRHGLGYTF. The whole variable domain, filled in from reference TRBV19 and TRBJ1-2, reads DGGITQSPKYLFRKEGQNVTLSCEQNLNHDAMYWYRQDPGQGLRLIYYSQIVNDFQKGDIAEGYSVSREKKESFPLTVTSAQKNPTAFYLCASSTRHGLGYTFGSGTRLTVV.

The V call is TRBV29-1, the J call TRBJ2-1, with 11 bases identical to TRBD2. The ends lost 0 bases at V and 4 bases at J; junction bases unmatched: 8. CDR3 size: 17 residues. Germline V CDR1 and CDR2: SQVTM, ANQGSEA. The CDR3 bases are TGCAGCGTTGAAGAAACTAGCGGGAGACTACATTACAATGAGCAGTTCTTC. Translation gives CSVEETSGRLHYNEQFF.

The V call is TRBV4-1, the J call TRBJ1-2; 9 nucleotides agree with TRBD1. The CDR3 extends over 17 amino acids. The V and J ends lost 0 bases and 1 base, in that order; junction bases with no gene match: 6. Germline values: CDR1 MGHRA, CDR2 YSYEKL. The CDR3 spells CASSQDYTGGINYGYTF. The CDR3 DNA reads as TGCGCCAGCAGCCAAGATTACACAGGGGGCATTAACTATGGCTACACCTTC.

This clone was seen only a few times. The rearrangement uses TRBV4-3 and TRBJ2-3; TRBD2 agrees at 7 bases. The CDR3 contains 21 residues. V lost 0 bases to trimming and J lost 2 bases; unmatched junction nucleotides: 20. Germline CDR1 reads LGHNA; CDR2 reads YSLEER. The CDR3 here is CASSQDVGLGQVGSFTDTQYF. CDR3 in DNA: TGCGCCAGCAGCCAAGATGTTGGACTAGGTCAGGTAGGGAGCTTCACAGATACGCAGTATTTT.

The sample holds a few counts of this clone. V usage is TRBV28 and J usage is TRBJ1-5; the D gene is possibly TRBD1 (5 bases). The CDR3 length is 17 residues. The V and J ends lost 5 bases and 0 bases respectively, with 17 bases between them. Germline values: CDR1 MDHEN, CDR2 SYDVKM. CDR3 nucleotides: TGTGCCAGCAGTGTCACCGACGGGGGTTATAGCAATCAGCCCCAGCATTTT. Its protein product is CASSVTDGGYSNQPQHF. The complete variable domain, with remaining parts taken from reference TRBV28 and TRBJ1-5, reads DVKVTQSSRYLVKRTGEKVFLECVQDMDHENMFWYRQDPGLGLRLIYFSYDVKMKEKGDIPEGYSVSREKKERFSLILESASTNQTSMYLCASSVTDGGYSNQPQHFGDGTRLSIL.

Concerning this clone itself: A much larger clone lies one base from this, so it may be a read error. This rearrangement joins TRBV7-3 to TRBJ2-3, with 10 nucleotides matching TRBD1. CDR1 and CDR2 from the germline V gene are SGHTA and FQGTGA. The CDR3 spans 14 residues. With 5 bases clipped from V and 1 base from J, the junction kept 0 bases outside the gene matches. The CDR3 loop reads CASSGTGGTDTQYF. CDR3 bases: TGTGCCAGCAGCGGGACAGGGGGCACAGATACGCAGTATTTT.

This clone has just one count. The chain recombines TRBV6-5 with TRBJ2-1, with 12 bases fitting TRBD2. The germline V gene encodes CDR1 MNHEY and CDR2 SVGAGI. The junction had 5 bases not matched to a gene; V was cut back by 6 bases and J by 5 bases. The CDR3 length is 15 residues. The CDR3 loop reads CASSRLAGAHNEQFF. The CDR3 DNA sequence: TGTGCCAGCAGCCGACTAGCGGGAGCCCACAATGAGCAGTTCTTC.

V usage is TRBV2 and J usage is TRBJ1-4; 7 nucleotides line up with TRBD1. The CDR3 is 14 residues long. Germline CDR1 is SNHLY and CDR2 is FYNNEI. V gave up 3 bases and J gave up 8 bases; unmatched junction bases: 6. The CDR3 loop is CASSDRTGGEKLFF. CDR3 coding DNA: TGTGCCAGCAGTGACAGGACAGGAGGGGAAAAACTGTTTTTT.

The J gene is TRBJ2-1, the V gene TRBV25-1; D perhaps matches TRBD2 (6 bases). Germline V CDR1 and CDR2: MGHDK, SYGVNS. CDR3 length: 16 amino acids. Trimming left V 1 base short and J 2 bases short, with 12 bases between. The CDR3 sequence is CASSESGGSPYNEQFF. CDR3 DNA: TGTGCCAGCAGTGAATCCGGAGGGAGTCCCTACAATGAGCAGTTCTTC.

This clone was seen a single time. This chain uses TRBV30 with TRBJ1-2; 9 nucleotides match TRBD1. V lost 2 bases, J lost 4 bases, and 8 bases stayed unmatched. Germline CDR1 reads GTSNPN; CDR2 reads SVGIG (reference sequence). CDR3 length: 15 residues. CDR3 DNA sequence: TGTGCCTGGAGTTCCCCGGGACAGGGTGGCTATGGCTACACCTTC. It is translated as CAWSSPGQGGYGYTF.

The chain uses TRBV14 and TRBJ1-2, with D possibly matching TRBD1 (6 bases). Per germline, CDR1 SGHDN and CDR2 FVKESK. Trimming took 3 bases from V and 8 from J, leaving 10 bases between them. The CDR3 extends over 12 amino acids. The CDR3 nucleotides are TGTGCCAGCAGCCAGTCAGGGGACGGCTACACCTTC. This gives the protein CASSQSGDGYTF.

This chain links TRBV5-4 with TRBJ1-5, with TRBD1 matching over 7 bases. Germline V gene sequence: CDR1 SGHNT, CDR2 YYREEE (reference sequence). The V segment lost 4 bases and the J segment 5 bases; nucleotides outside the gene matches: 3. The CDR3 covers 13 residues. The CDR3: CASSQDRDQPQHF. DNA of the CDR3: TGTGCCAGCAGCCAAGACAGGGATCAGCCCCAGCATTTT. The full variable domain, rest sourced from reference TRBV5-4 and TRBJ1-5, is ETGVTQSPTHLIKTRGQQVTLRCSSQSGHNTVSWYQQALGQGPQFIFQYYREEENGRGNFPPRFSGLQFPNYSSELNVNALELDDSALYLCASSQDRDQPQHFGDGTRLSIL.